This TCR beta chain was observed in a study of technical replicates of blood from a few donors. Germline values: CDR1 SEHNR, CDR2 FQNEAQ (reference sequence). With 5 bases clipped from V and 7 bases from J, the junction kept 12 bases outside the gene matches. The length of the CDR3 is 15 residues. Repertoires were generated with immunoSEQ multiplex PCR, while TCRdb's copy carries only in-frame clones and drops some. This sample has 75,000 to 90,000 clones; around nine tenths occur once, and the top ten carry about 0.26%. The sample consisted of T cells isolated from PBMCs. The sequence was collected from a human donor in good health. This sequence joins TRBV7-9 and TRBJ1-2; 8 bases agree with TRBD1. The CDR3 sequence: CASSLPPGGDGGYTF. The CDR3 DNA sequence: TGTGCCAGCAGCCTCCCCCCAGGGGGCGATGGTGGCTACACCTTC.